This T cell receptor beta chain was sequenced during a study of T-cell reconstitution after alpha-beta-depleted transplantation in children. Study-wide points: Surviving recipient T cells and intrathymic progenitors accounted for some patients' high TCRbeta diversity at day 60. Two months or so post-transplant, alpha-beta T cells reportedly derived from several hundred expanded graft clones. Once a year had passed after transplant, T-cell counts and diversity came mostly from newly produced T cells.

Using unique molecular identifiers, the investigators prepared the TCRbeta library. TCRdb processed the PCR reads anew with MiXCR; each CDR3 protein has one entry. The table has some 220,000 distinct CDR3 sequences, approximately 10% seen once. At least ten counts were recorded for this clonotype. Its matching antigen is unknown. Germline and junction disagree at one end, which may indicate a read error. The V gene's germline CDR1 is DFQATT and CDR2 SNEGSKA (reference sequence). There are 18 residues in the CDR3. The input for sequencing was PBMCs, taken before TCRalphabeta/CD19-depleted stem cell transplant. This clonotype originated in a child in the first two years of life with acute myeloid leukemia, due to receive a stem cell transplant. The rearrangement links TRBV20-1 to TRBJ1-1, with D tentatively TRBD1 (6 bases). The CDR3 region is CSARGEAGGQDMNTEAFF. In nucleotides, the CDR3 is TGCAGTGCCAGAGGGGAGGCGGGGGGGCAGGACATGAACACTGAAGCTTTCTTT.